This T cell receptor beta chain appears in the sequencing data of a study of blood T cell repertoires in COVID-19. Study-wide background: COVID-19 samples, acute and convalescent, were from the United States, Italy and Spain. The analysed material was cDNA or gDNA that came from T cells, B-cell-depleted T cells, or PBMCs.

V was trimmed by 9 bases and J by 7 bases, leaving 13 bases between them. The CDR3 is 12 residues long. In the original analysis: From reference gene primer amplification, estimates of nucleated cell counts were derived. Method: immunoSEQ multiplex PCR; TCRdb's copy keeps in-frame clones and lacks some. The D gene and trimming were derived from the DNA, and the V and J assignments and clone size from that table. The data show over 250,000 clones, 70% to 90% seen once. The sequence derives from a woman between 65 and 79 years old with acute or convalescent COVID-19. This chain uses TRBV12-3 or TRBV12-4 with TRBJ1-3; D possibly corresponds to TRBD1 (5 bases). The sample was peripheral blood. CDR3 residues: CASSREANTIYF. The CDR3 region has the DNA TGTGCCAGTAGCAGGGAGGCGAACACCATATATTTT.